Sequencing of this T cell receptor (beta chain) was carried out in a study of OX40 agonist ivuxolimab in advanced cancers. Study-level information: Patients in dose escalation had liver, melanoma, kidney or head and neck cancers. Treatment received earlier with anti-PD-1, anti-PD-L1 or anti-CTLA-4 agents was allowed, and more than 35% had some. Study results and caveats: Expanded peripheral T-cell antigen specificity went undetermined.

Concerning this clone itself: Its antigen is not identified.

CDR1 is SGHAT and CDR2 is FQNNGV in the germline V gene. The CDR3 is 13 amino acids. V was trimmed by 5 bases and J by 3 bases, leaving 10 bases between them. Using immunoSEQ multiplex PCR, the repertoire was profiled, and TCRdb retains in-frame clones only, with some absent. The data hold some 130,000 clones, with 85% to 90% observed a single time. Here the sequenced sample was CD4+ or CD8+ T cells sorted from blood, taken in a trial of the OX40 agonist ivuxolimab. This receptor was taken from an adult with an advanced solid tumor such as melanoma, head and neck, liver or kidney cancer. The chain employs TRBV11-2 and TRBJ1-2; D remains ambiguous. As DNA, the CDR3 is TGTGCCAGCAGCCCTCAAGACGACTATGGCTACACCTTC. This translates into CASSPQDDYGYTF.